The 30 T cell receptor beta chains below come from one sample, sequenced in a study of CD8+ T cells in alopecia areata. Indicated treatment: oral pan-JAK inhibitor, 5-10 mg twice daily. RNA, once extracted, was reverse transcribed into cDNA for use as the sequencing template. Clones were read by immunoSEQ multiplex PCR, and TCRdb kept only the in-frame ones, dropping some. The repertoire holds over 150,000 clones, with around three fifths as singletons. Sequenced material: CD4+ T cells sorted from blood, taken at week 24, from a patient treated with tofacitinib. Receptors originate from a human donor with alopecia areata.

The rearrangement joins TRBV30 to TRBJ2-1; D gene ambiguous. In germline, CDR1 is GTSNPN, CDR2 SVGIG (reference sequence). This CDR3 has 20 residues. Trimming shortened V by 0 bases and J by 0 bases, and 24 bases separated the two germline ends. The CDR3 spells CAWSVLDLGKRPLSYNEQFF. CDR3 in DNA: TGTGCCTGGAGTGTACTTGATCTGGGGAAACGACCCCTCTCCTACAATGAGCAGTTCTTC. Full variable domain (rest looked up from reference TRBV30 and TRBJ2-1): SQTIHQWPATLVQPVGSPLSLECTVEGTSNPNLYWYRQAAGRGLQLLFYSVGIGQISSEVPQNLSASRPQDRQFILSSKKLLLSDSGFYLCAWSVLDLGKRPLSYNEQFFGPGTRLTVL.

Only a few counts were recorded for this clone. The gene calls are TRBV9 and TRBJ2-7, with D perhaps given as TRBD1 or TRBD2 (5 bases each). Trimming cost V 3 bases and J 3 bases, with 13 bases left between them. The germline gives CDR1 SGDLS, CDR2 YYNGEE. The CDR3 is made up of 14 amino acids. The CDR3 DNA follows: TGTGCCAGCAGCGCCCGGGACGGCCACTACGAGCAGTACTTC. Translating gives CASSARDGHYEQYF.

The chain carries TRBV28 and TRBJ1-1; the D gene is possibly TRBD1 (6 bases). The CDR3 sequence is 13 residues long. Trimming stripped 5 bases from V and 5 bases from J, with 12 bases between. Germline V gene data show CDR1 as MDHEN and CDR2 as SYDVKM. DNA of the CDR3: TGTGCCAGCAGTCAAACAGGGCGGACTGAAGCTTTCTTT. Translation gives CASSQTGRTEAFF.

This clone was counted only a few times. The rearrangement joins TRBV27 to TRBJ2-3; perhaps TRBD1 as D (6 bases). Germline lookup yields CDR1 MNHEY and CDR2 SMNVEV (reference sequence). The CDR3 spans 13 residues. Trimming cost V 2 bases and J 7 bases, with 10 bases left between them. The CDR3: CASSLDTGYTQYF. The CDR3 DNA reads as TGTGCCAGCAGTTTAGACACAGGGTATACGCAGTATTTT.

The gene calls are TRBV29-1 and TRBJ2-5, with a tentative D call TRBD2 (5 bases). The CDR3 is made up of 13 amino acids. Looked up from germline, CDR1 is SQVTM and CDR2 is ANQGSEA. V lost 5 bases to trimming and J lost 2 bases, with 12 bases between them. The CDR3: CSVKGRLQETQYF. CDR3 coding DNA: TGCAGCGTTAAGGGCAGACTACAAGAGACCCAGTACTTC.

This clone appeared once. The chain links TRBV30 to TRBJ1-1, with TRBD1 matching over 7 bases. CDR1 and CDR2 (germline): GTSNPN, SVGIG (reference sequence). The CDR3 runs to 13 residues. The V gene end was trimmed by 5 bases and the J gene end by 0 bases; junction bases not matched to a gene: 3. The CDR3 coding sequence is TGTGCCTGGGCTGGACAGGTGAACACTGAAGCTTTCTTT. Translating gives CAWAGQVNTEAFF.

Only a few counts were recorded for this clone. The V call is TRBV7-8, the J call TRBJ2-5; weak D call: TRBD2 (5 bases). The CDR3 extends over 15 amino acids. The V gene lost 1 base and the J gene lost 4 bases, with 13 bases spanning the gap. Per germline, CDR1 SGHVS and CDR2 FQNEAQ. For the CDR3, the DNA is TGTGCCAGCAGCTTAGTTATAGGGAGAGGAGAGACCCAGTACTTC. Encoded protein: CASSLVIGRGETQYF.

This clone was seen only a few times. The V and J genes are TRBV7-3 and TRBJ1-5; D ambiguous. Germline CDR1 reads SGHTA; CDR2 reads FQGTGA. The CDR3 is made up of 13 amino acids. The germline V and J ends were trimmed by 5 bases and 4 bases, with 9 bases remaining between them. The CDR3 region is CASSPAGNQPQHF. The CDR3 bases are TGTGCCAGCAGCCCCGCCGGGAATCAGCCCCAGCATTTT.

This clone has a handful of counts. The V and J genes are TRBV14 and TRBJ2-7, with a tentative D call TRBD2 (5 bases). CDR1 and CDR2 from the germline V gene are SGHDN and FVKESK. The CDR3 length is 14 residues. V lost 0 bases to trimming and J lost 2 bases, with 8 bases between them. In DNA form, the CDR3 reads TGTGCCAGCAGCCAAGAGGCCGGGACCTACGAGCAGTACTTC. Amino acids: CASSQEAGTYEQYF.

The rearrangement joins TRBV7-9 to TRBJ1-1, with D perhaps TRBD1 (6 bases). Trimming took off 5 bases at V and 0 bases at J, with 13 bases between the two ends. This CDR3 is built from 15 residues. Per germline, CDR1 SEHNR and CDR2 FQNEAQ (reference sequence). CDR3 in amino acids: CASSRTAVLNTEAFF. The CDR3 DNA is TGTGCCAGCAGCAGGACAGCCGTACTGAACACTGAAGCTTTCTTT.

This clone was recorded once. V and J are TRBV19 and TRBJ1-1; D is perhaps TRBD1 (5 bases). There are 14 residues in the CDR3. CDR1 is LNHDA, CDR2 SQIVND, per germline (reference sequence). Trimming left V 0 bases short and J 6 bases short, with 11 bases between. The DNA for the CDR3 is TGTGCCAGTAGTATAGATCTCAGGGTGGCTGAAGCTTTCTTT. It is translated as CASSIDLRVAEAFF.

The chain recombines TRBV18 with TRBJ2-5; D unclear. The germline CDR1 and CDR2 sequences are KGHSH and LQKENI. V lost 5 bases and J 5 bases, leaving 12 bases between the germline ends. The CDR3 loop spans 13 amino acids. The CDR3 DNA sequence: TGTGCCAGCTCAGCGGCCCTGGGGGAGACCCAGTACTTC. It codes for CASSAALGETQYF.

As for this clone: The same CDR3 can be traced to other DNA sequences in this sample. The genes are TRBV29-1 and TRBJ1-1, with a possible D match to TRBD1 (6 bases). The germline gives CDR1 SQVTM, CDR2 ANQGSEA. Trimming took off 6 bases at V and 0 bases at J, with 11 bases between the two ends. The CDR3 is made up of 13 amino acids. CDR3 DNA sequence: TGCAGCGTGGCAGGGGTCATGAACACTGAAGCTTTCTTT. This translates into CSVAGVMNTEAFF.

Only a few counts were recorded for this clone. CDR3 in amino acids: CASSHTKNTEAFF. The CDR3, as DNA: TGTGCCAGCAGTCATACAAAGAACACTGAAGCTTTCTTT. V and J are TRBV11-1 and TRBJ1-1; D call uncertain. This CDR3 is 13 amino acids long. The germline V gene has CDR1 SGHAT and CDR2 FQDESV (reference sequence). The V and J ends lost 6 bases and 1 base respectively, with 9 bases between them.

The V gene is TRBV5-1, the J gene TRBJ1-1; D perhaps matches TRBD1 (6 bases). Germline V CDR1 and CDR2: SGHRS, YFSETQ. Between the trimmed V and J ends, which lost 2 bases and 1 base, there was a span of 9 bases. This CDR3 region has 14 residues. CDR3 residues: CASSFGGRNTEAFF. CDR3 bases: TGCGCCAGCAGCTTTGGGGGCAGGAACACTGAAGCTTTCTTT.

V and J are TRBV6-4 and TRBJ2-1; D remains ambiguous. The CDR3 has 15 amino acids. In germline, CDR1 is MRHNA, CDR2 SNTAGT. V was pared by 4 bases and J by 0 bases, with 10 bases between. The CDR3 loop reads CASSASVSSYNEQFF. In DNA form, the CDR3 reads TGTGCCAGCAGTGCTTCCGTGAGCTCCTACAATGAGCAGTTCTTC.

The chain employs TRBV5-6 and TRBJ2-3, with a possible D match to TRBD2 (5 bases). CDR3 length: 17 residues. Per germline, CDR1 SGHDT and CDR2 YYEEEE. V was clipped by 0 bases and J by 0 bases, with 14 bases between them. CDR3 DNA: TGTGCCAGCAGCTTGGTAAGGAGGATTGGGAGCACAGATACGCAGTATTTT. Amino acid sequence: CASSLVRRIGSTDTQYF. Supplemented by reference TRBV5-6 and TRBJ2-3, the full variable domain reads DAGVTQSPTHLIKTRGQQVTLRCSPKSGHDTVSWYQQALGQGPQFIFQYYEEEERQRGNFPDRFSGHQFPNYSSELNVNALLLGDSALYLCASSLVRRIGSTDTQYFGPGTRLTVL.

The chain recombines TRBV15 with TRBJ2-3; D is unresolved. This CDR3 comprises 15 residues. Trimming left V 1 base short and J 4 bases short, with 12 bases between. Germline V gene sequence: CDR1 LNHNV, CDR2 YYDKDF (reference sequence). The CDR3 region has the DNA TGTGCCACCAGCAGAGGAGGTGGGCGGCCAGATACGCAGTATTTT. This codes for CATSRGGGRPDTQYF.

This chain links TRBV30 with TRBJ1-1; D may be TRBD1 (6 bases). Trimming cost V 3 bases and J 6 bases, with 14 bases left between them. This CDR3 region has 13 residues. The germline CDR1 and CDR2 sequences are GTSNPN and SVGIG (reference sequence). For the CDR3, the DNA is TGTGCCTGGAGCAGGGGCCAAGGGGCTGAAGCTTTCTTT. Amino acids: CAWSRGQGAEAFF.

V gene TRBV7-3 combines with J gene TRBJ2-3, with 8 bases lining up with TRBD1. Unmatched junction bases numbered 7, after V lost 5 bases and J lost 3 bases. This CDR3 has 15 amino acids. Looked up from germline, CDR1 is SGHTA and CDR2 is FQGTGA. CDR3: CASSQRQGITDTQYF. As DNA, the CDR3 is TGTGCCAGCAGCCAGAGACAGGGGATAACAGATACGCAGTATTTT. Based on the CDR3 plus reference TRBV7-3 and TRBJ2-3, the full variable domain is GAGVSQTPSNKVTEKGKYVELRCDPISGHTALYWYRQSLGQGPEFLIYFQGTGAADDSGLPNDRFFAVRPEGSVSTLKIQRTERGDSAVYLCASSQRQGITDTQYFGPGTRLTVL.

DNA for the CDR3: TGTGCCAGTAGTATGTTGATGGCAGAGCAGTACTTC. Encoded protein: CASSMLMAEQYF. The rearrangement joins TRBV19 to TRBJ2-7; D not resolved. V lost 3 bases, J lost 7 bases, and 10 bases lay in between. The CDR3 spans 12 residues. Per germline, CDR1 LNHDA and CDR2 SQIVND (reference sequence).

Comment on this clone: The same CDR3 arises from other DNA sequences in this sample as well. The chain links TRBV23-1 to TRBJ1-3; D may be TRBD1 (6 bases). TRBV23-1 is treated as an ORF (open reading frame) with a function not yet certain. The CDR3 contains 20 residues. The V end was cut by 0 bases, the J end by 1 base, with 22 bases between. CDR3 protein: CASSQSREGGGRISGNTIYF. In DNA, the CDR3 is TGCGCCAGCAGTCAATCGAGGGAGGGCGGGGGGCGGATATCTGGAAACACCATATATTTT.

The J gene is TRBJ2-5, the V gene TRBV7-3; D not resolved. Germline assignment: CDR1 SGHTA and CDR2 FQGTGA. V lost 8 bases and J 4 bases, leaving 14 bases between the germline ends. This CDR3 has 13 residues. The CDR3 DNA is TGTGCCAGCGCCGTCGGGTCCTCAGAGACCCAGTACTTC. Translated: CASAVGSSETQYF.

The chain joins TRBV9 to TRBJ1-1, with TRBD1 identical over 7 bases. With V trimmed by 4 bases and J by 8 bases, 14 bases remained unmatched. The CDR3 is 15 residues long. The germline gives CDR1 SGDLS, CDR2 YYNGEE. The chain's CDR3 is CASSMSTGPVREAFF. CDR3 coding DNA: TGTGCCAGCAGCATGTCGACAGGGCCGGTGCGGGAAGCTTTCTTT.

This chain joins TRBV9 and TRBJ1-1; D is ambiguous. Trimming took 0 bases from V and 0 from J, leaving 9 bases between them. Per the germline V gene, CDR1 is SGDLS and CDR2 is YYNGEE. The CDR3 runs to 15 residues. The DNA for the CDR3 is TGTGCCAGCAGCGTAGTTCCTGTCGTGAACACTGAAGCTTTCTTT. Its protein is CASSVVPVVNTEAFF.

This clone has a handful of counts. The junction and the germline gene differ at one end; a read error may be behind it. The chain is built from TRBV4-1 and TRBJ2-5; D is undetermined. The germline V gene encodes CDR1 MGHRA and CDR2 YSYEKL. The CDR3 is made up of 14 amino acids. CDR3 sequence reads: CASSQVGSVESQYF. The CDR3 nucleotides read TGCGCCAGCAGCCAAGTGGGCTCCGTAGAGAGCCAGTACTTC.

J is TRBJ2-2 and V is TRBV4-1; D remains unclear. Trimming removed 0 bases from V and 1 base from J, with 9 bases in between. This CDR3 is built from 16 residues. In germline, CDR1 is MGHRA, CDR2 YSYEKL. The CDR3 DNA sequence: TGCGCCAGCAGCCAAGATTGGTACAGGAACACCGGGGAGCTGTTTTTT. Its translation is CASSQDWYRNTGELFF.

The V call is TRBV15, the J call TRBJ1-2; tentatively, D is TRBD1 (5 bases). V lost 1 base to trimming and J lost 4 bases, with 10 bases between them. This CDR3 spans 14 amino acids. Germline CDR1 reads LNHNV; CDR2 reads YYDKDF (reference sequence). CDR3 protein: CATSRGQTVYGYTF. CDR3 nucleotides: TGTGCCACCAGCAGAGGACAGACTGTCTATGGCTACACCTTC.

V is TRBV9 and J is TRBJ2-2; either TRBD1 or TRBD2 may fit D (5 bases each). Deletions cut 3 bases from V and 4 bases from J, with 16 bases between. CDR1 is SGDLS and CDR2 is YYNGEE in the germline V gene. The CDR3 covers 16 residues. The CDR3 DNA follows: TGTGCCAGCAGCGCGCAGGTGCATGGGGGCACCGGGGAGCTGTTTTTT. Protein product: CASSAQVHGGTGELFF.

This clone was detected only a few times. This sequence joins TRBV27 and TRBJ2-7; D not certain. The CDR3 extends over 13 amino acids. CDR1 and CDR2 from the germline V gene are MNHEY and SMNVEV (reference sequence). V was clipped by 5 bases and J by 2 bases, with 10 bases between them. In nucleotides, the CDR3 is TGTGCCAGCAGTCCCGAGGTCCCCTACGAGCAGTACTTC. Amino acid sequence: CASSPEVPYEQYF.